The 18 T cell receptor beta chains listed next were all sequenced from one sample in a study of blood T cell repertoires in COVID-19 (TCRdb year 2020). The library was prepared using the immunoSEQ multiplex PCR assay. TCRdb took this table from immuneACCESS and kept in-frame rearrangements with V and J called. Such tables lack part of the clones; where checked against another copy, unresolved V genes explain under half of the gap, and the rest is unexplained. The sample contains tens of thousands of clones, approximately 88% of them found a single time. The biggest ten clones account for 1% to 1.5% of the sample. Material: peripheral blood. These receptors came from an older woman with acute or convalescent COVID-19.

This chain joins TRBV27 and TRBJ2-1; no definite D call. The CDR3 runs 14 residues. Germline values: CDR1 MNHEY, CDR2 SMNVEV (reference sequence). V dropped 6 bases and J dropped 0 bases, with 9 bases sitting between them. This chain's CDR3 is CASRTPSSYNEQFF. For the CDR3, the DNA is TGTGCCAGCAGGACTCCGAGCTCCTACAATGAGCAGTTCTTC.

CDR3 region: CASSLTGGGDTEAFF. CDR3 sequence (DNA): TGTGCCAGCAGTTTGACAGGGGGTGGGGACACTGAAGCTTTCTTT. The V and J genes are TRBV28 and TRBJ1-1; 9 nucleotides agree with TRBD1. The CDR3 length is 15 residues. The V gene's germline CDR1 is MDHEN and CDR2 SYDVKM. J gave up 3 bases and V 3 bases, and 5 bases lay outside the gene matches.

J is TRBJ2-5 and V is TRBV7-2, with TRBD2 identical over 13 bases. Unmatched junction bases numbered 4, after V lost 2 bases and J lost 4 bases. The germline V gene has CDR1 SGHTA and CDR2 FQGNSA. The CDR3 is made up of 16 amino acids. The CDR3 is CASSLTSGGAGETQYF. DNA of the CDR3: TGTGCCAGCAGCTTAACTAGCGGGGGGGCCGGAGAGACCCAGTACTTC.

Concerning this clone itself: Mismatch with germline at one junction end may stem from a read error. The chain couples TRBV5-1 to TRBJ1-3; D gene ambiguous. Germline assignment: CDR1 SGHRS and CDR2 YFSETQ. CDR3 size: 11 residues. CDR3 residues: CASREGNTIYF. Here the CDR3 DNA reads TGCGCAAGCAGAGAGGGAAACACCATATATTTT.

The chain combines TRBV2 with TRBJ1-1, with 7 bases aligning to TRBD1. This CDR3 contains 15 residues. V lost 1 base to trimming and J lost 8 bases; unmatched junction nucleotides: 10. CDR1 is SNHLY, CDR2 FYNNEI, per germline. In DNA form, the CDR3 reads TGTGCCAGCAGTGAAGGCGACAGGGAGAAGAAAGAAGCTTTCTTT. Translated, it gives CASSEGDREKKEAFF.

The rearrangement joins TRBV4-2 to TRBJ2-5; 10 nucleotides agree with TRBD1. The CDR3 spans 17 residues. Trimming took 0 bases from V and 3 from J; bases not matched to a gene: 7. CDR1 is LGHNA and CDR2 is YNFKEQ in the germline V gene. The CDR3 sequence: CASSQDQEGTGEETQYF. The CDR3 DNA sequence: TGTGCCAGCAGCCAAGATCAGGAGGGGACAGGGGAAGAGACCCAGTACTTC.

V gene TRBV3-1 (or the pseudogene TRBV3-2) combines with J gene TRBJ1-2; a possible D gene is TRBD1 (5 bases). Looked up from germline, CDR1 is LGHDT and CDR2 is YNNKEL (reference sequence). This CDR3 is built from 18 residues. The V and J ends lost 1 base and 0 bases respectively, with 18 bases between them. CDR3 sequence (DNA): TGTGCCAGCAGCCAAGTTCCTTTTGACGGGGGAACTAACTATGGCTACACCTTC. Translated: CASSQVPFDGGTNYGYTF.

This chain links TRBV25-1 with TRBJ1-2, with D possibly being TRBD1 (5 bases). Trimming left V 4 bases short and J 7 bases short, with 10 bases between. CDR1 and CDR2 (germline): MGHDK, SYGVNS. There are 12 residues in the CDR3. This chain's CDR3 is CASSAVGGGYTF. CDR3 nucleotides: TGTGCCAGCAGTGCAGTCGGGGGTGGCTACACCTTC.

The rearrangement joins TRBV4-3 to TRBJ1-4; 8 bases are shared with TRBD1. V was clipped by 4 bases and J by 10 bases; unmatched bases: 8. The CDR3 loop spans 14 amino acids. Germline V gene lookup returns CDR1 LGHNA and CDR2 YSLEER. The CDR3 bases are TGCGCCAGCAGCCCAGGACAGGGAGCGCTAAAACTGTTTTTT. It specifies CASSPGQGALKLFF.

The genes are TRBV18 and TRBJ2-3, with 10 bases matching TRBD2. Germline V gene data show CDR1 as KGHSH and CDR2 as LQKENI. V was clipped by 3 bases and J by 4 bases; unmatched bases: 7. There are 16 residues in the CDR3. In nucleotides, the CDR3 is TGTGCCAGCTCACCCCTTTCTAGCGGGAGTGCAGATACGCAGTATTTT. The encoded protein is CASSPLSSGSADTQYF.

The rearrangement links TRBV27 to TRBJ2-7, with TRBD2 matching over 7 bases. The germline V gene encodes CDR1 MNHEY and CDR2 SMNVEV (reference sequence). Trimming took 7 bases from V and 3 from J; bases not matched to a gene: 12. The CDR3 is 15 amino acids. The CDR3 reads CASKSSGGGDYEQYV. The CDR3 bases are TGTGCCAGCAAATCTAGCGGAGGAGGTGACTACGAGCAGTACGTC.

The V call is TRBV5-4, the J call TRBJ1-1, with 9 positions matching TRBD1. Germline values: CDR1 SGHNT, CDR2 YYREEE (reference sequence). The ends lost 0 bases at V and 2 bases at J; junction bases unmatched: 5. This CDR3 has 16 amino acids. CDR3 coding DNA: TGTGCCAGCAGCTTGGGGGACAGGGTCCCCAACACTGAAGCTTTCTTT. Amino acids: CASSLGDRVPNTEAFF.

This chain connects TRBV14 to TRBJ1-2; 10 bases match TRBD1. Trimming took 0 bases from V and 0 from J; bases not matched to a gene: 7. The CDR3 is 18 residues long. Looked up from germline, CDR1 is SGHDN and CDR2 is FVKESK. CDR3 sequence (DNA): TGTGCCAGCAGCCAAGATTTTTCCGGGACAGGGGCTAACTATGGCTACACCTTC. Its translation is CASSQDFSGTGANYGYTF.

CDR3 in DNA: TGTGCCAGCAGTCCCAACAGGCATACGCAGTATTTT. Translating it yields CASSPNRHTQYF. The rearrangement joins TRBV6-5 to TRBJ2-3, with D possibly matching TRBD1 (5 bases). Per germline, CDR1 MNHEY and CDR2 SVGAGI. The CDR3 runs 12 residues. Trimming cost V 5 bases and J 7 bases, with 10 bases left between them.

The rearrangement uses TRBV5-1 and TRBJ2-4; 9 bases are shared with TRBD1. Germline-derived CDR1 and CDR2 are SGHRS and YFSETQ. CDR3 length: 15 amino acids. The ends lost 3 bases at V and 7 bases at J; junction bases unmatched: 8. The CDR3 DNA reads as TGCGCCAGCAGCTCCCTCGGGACAGGGCGGAACATTCAGTACTTC. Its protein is CASSSLGTGRNIQYF.

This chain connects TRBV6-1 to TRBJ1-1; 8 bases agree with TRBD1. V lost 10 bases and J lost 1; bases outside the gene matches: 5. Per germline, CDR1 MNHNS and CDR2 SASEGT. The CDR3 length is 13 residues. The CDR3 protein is CAIRQGTNTEAFF. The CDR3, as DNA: TGTGCCATCCGACAGGGGACGAACACTGAAGCTTTCTTT.

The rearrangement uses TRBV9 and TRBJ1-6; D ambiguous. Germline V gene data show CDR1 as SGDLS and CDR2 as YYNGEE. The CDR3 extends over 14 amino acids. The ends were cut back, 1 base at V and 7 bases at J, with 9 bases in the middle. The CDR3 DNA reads TGTGCCAGCAGCGTACGTTTTCCGAATTCACCCCTCCACTTT. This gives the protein CASSVRFPNSPLHF.

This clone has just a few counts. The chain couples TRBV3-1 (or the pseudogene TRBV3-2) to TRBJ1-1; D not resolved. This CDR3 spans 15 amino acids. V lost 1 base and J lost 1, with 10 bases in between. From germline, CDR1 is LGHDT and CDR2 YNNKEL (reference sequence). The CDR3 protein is CASSQAEAGNTEAFF. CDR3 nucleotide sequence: TGTGCCAGCAGCCAAGCGGAGGCGGGGAACACTGAAGCTTTCTTT.